A single sample gave rise to the 10 T cell receptor beta chains below, sequenced in a study of control samples from healthy donors and cancer patients. Assay used: immunoSEQ multiplex PCR; TCRdb lists only in-frame clones, some missing. The sample includes about 34,000 clones, around 87% of them seen just once. The sequenced material came from PBMCs. These receptors were taken from a woman between 40 and 50 years old with lung cancer.

This clone was seen once. The chain couples TRBV18 to TRBJ2-7; tentatively, D is TRBD1 (6 bases). The V gene lost 5 bases and the J gene lost 1 base, with 15 bases spanning the gap. The CDR3 runs to 15 residues. Germline V gives CDR1 KGHSH, CDR2 LQKENI. The CDR3 nucleotides read TGTGCCAGCTCAGAAAGACAGGACGGTTCCTACGAGCAGTACTTC. Amino acid sequence: CASSERQDGSYEQYF.

This clone was seen only once. The chain is built from TRBV9 and TRBJ1-1; D unclear. Per the germline V gene, CDR1 is SGDLS and CDR2 is YYNGEE. V lost 0 bases to trimming and J lost 2 bases, with 5 bases between them. The CDR3 is 13 amino acids. The DNA of the CDR3 is TGTGCCAGCAGCGTAGGAACAAACACTGAAGCTTTCTTT. This gives the protein CASSVGTNTEAFF. Variable domain in full (rest from reference TRBV9 and TRBJ1-1): DSGVTQTPKHLITATGQRVTLRCSPRSGDLSVYWYQQSLDQGLQFLIQYYNGEERAKGNILERFSAQQFPDLHSELNLSSLELGDSALYFCASSVGTNTEAFFGQGTRLTVV.

CDR3 nucleotides: TGCGCCAGCAGTGAGTCTCAGTTTTATAATTCACCCCTCCACTTT. It encodes CASSESQFYNSPLHF. The chain recombines TRBV10-1 with TRBJ1-6; unclear D gene. Germline CDR1 WNHNN, CDR2 SYGVQD (reference sequence). The germline V and J ends were trimmed by 0 bases and 4 bases, with 7 bases remaining between them. The CDR3 totals 15 residues.

The chain links TRBV7-2 to TRBJ1-1; 10 nucleotides match TRBD1. CDR1 and CDR2 from the germline V gene are SGHTA and FQGNSA. The CDR3 loop spans 17 amino acids. The junction had 13 bases not matched to a gene; V was cut back by 5 bases and J by 4 bases. This CDR3 reads CASSPRSGGQGTTEAFF. In DNA, the CDR3 is TGTGCCAGCAGCCCCAGATCAGGGGGACAGGGGACCACTGAAGCTTTCTTT. The complete variable domain, with remaining parts taken from reference TRBV7-2 and TRBJ1-1, reads GAGVSQSPSNKVTEKGKDVELRCDPISGHTALYWYRQSLGQGLEFLIYFQGNSAPDKSGLPSDRFSAERTGGSVSTLTIQRTQQEDSAVYLCASSPRSGGQGTTEAFFGQGTRLTVV.

The gene calls are TRBV5-1 and TRBJ2-1, with 12 bases aligning to TRBD1. V was clipped by 0 bases and J by 8 bases; unmatched bases: 6. The CDR3 consists of 16 residues. The germline V gene encodes CDR1 SGHRS and CDR2 YFSETQ. CDR3: CASSLAGTGGRYEQFF. In DNA, the CDR3 is TGCGCCAGCAGCTTGGCCGGGACAGGGGGCCGATATGAGCAGTTCTTC.

This chain uses TRBV28 with TRBJ1-1, with TRBD1 matching over 7 bases. V trimming: 6 bases; J trimming: 0 bases; junction bases outside the gene matches: 7. Germline V gene sequence: CDR1 MDHEN, CDR2 SYDVKM. The CDR3 runs to 15 residues. CDR3 residues: CASSQTTGMNTEAFF. CDR3 in DNA: TGTGCCAGCAGCCAGACGACAGGGATGAACACTGAAGCTTTCTTT.

This chain joins TRBV4-1 and TRBJ2-4; possibly TRBD1 for D (6 bases). The length of the CDR3 is 15 residues. Germline CDR1 MGHRA, CDR2 YSYEKL. The ends were cut back, 1 base at V and 3 bases at J, with 10 bases in the middle. As DNA, the CDR3 is TGCGCCAGCAGCCAAGTGGGGACACTCAAAAACATTCAGTACTTC. Its protein product is CASSQVGTLKNIQYF.

The genes are TRBV4-2 and TRBJ1-2; 9 bases align to TRBD1. The CDR3 covers 17 residues. Per germline, CDR1 LGHNA and CDR2 YNFKEQ. V lost 2 bases to trimming and J lost 7 bases; unmatched junction nucleotides: 14. CDR3 coding DNA: TGTGCCAGCAGCCAATGGCTGGGACAGGGTATTTACTGTGGCTACACCTTC. Its protein is CASSQWLGQGIYCGYTF.

The rearrangement links TRBV5-5 to TRBJ2-5; the match to TRBD1 covers 7 bases. Trimming at V came to 4 bases and at J to 0 bases, leaving 6 bases not matched to a gene. The CDR3 is 15 amino acids. CDR1 SGHKS and CDR2 YYEKEE come from the germline V gene (reference sequence). The CDR3 region has the DNA TGTGCCAGCAGCCCACTGGGGACAGACCAAGAGACCCAGTACTTC. Its translation: CASSPLGTDQETQYF.

V and J are TRBV6-5 and TRBJ2-7; D is unclear. The CDR3 is made up of 11 amino acids. Trimming shortened V by 0 bases and J by 7 bases, and 4 bases separated the two germline ends. From germline, CDR1 is MNHEY and CDR2 SVGAGI. The CDR3: CASSYSGEQYF. In DNA, the CDR3 is TGTGCCAGCAGTTACTCCGGGGAGCAGTACTTC.